Presented here are 19 T cell receptor beta chains from one specimen sequenced in a study of blood T cells in healthy people across ages. Using a J-beta primer mix together with a sample-barcoded 5' primer, a second PCR was run for about 6 to 11 cycles. TCRdb ran MiXCR on the 5' RACE reads and lists one entry per CDR3 protein. The sample lists more than 650,000 distinct CDR3 sequences, roughly 24% occurring once. The data also belong to a second study, concerning T cells of mothers and their children.

Input material: blood. These receptors were taken from a boy aged 5-17 years in good health.

This clonotype was observed a few times. The rearrangement links TRBV5-5 to TRBJ1-1, with no clear D. CDR3 length: 13 residues. CDR1 is SGHKS, CDR2 YYEKEE, per germline (reference sequence). V was pared by 0 bases and J by 10 bases, with 13 bases between. This chain's CDR3 is CASSLAEVQAAFF. The CDR3 DNA sequence: TGTGCCAGCAGCTTGGCCGAGGTTCAGGCAGCTTTCTTT.

This rearrangement joins TRBV3-1 to TRBJ2-1; D unclear. The germline CDR1 and CDR2 sequences are LGHDT and YNNKEL (reference sequence). The CDR3 spans 17 residues. Trimming took off 4 bases at V and 0 bases at J, with 16 bases between the two ends. CDR3 nucleotides: TGTGCCAGCAGCCCTCGTATGGGCTCATTCTCCTACAATGAGCAGTTCTTC. Its translation is CASSPRMGSFSYNEQFF.

This clonotype was observed a handful of times. CDR3 bases: TGTGCCAGCAGTGACGGTGCGCCCGGCGCGGCCAAACTGTTTTTT. It is translated as CASSDGAPGAAKLFF. The V and J genes are TRBV2 and TRBJ1-4; D remains ambiguous. Germline assignment: CDR1 SNHLY and CDR2 FYNNEI. Trimming took off 3 bases at V and 11 bases at J, with 19 bases between the two ends. This CDR3 comprises 15 residues.

The chain is built from TRBV6-6 and TRBJ2-5, with D perhaps matching TRBD1 (6 bases). This CDR3 spans 13 amino acids. The V gene lost 2 bases and the J gene lost 5 bases, with 9 bases spanning the gap. Germline assignment: CDR1 MNHNY and CDR2 SVGAGI (reference sequence). The CDR3 here is CASSYLDSETQYF. CDR3 nucleotides: TGTGCCAGCAGTTACCTGGACAGCGAGACCCAGTACTTC.

This clonotype was counted a few times. The chain has TRBV5-1 and TRBJ2-5, with TRBD2 as a possible D gene (7 bases). The DNA end lines up better with TRBJ2-7; the J call may be wrong. The V gene's germline CDR1 is SGHRS and CDR2 YFSETQ. This CDR3 has 14 amino acids. As DNA, the CDR3 is TGCGCCAGCAGCCCGATGGGGGGGCCCTACGAGCAGTACTTC. Translation: CASSPMGGPYEQYF.

J is TRBJ2-3 and V is TRBV11-1; D might be TRBD1 or TRBD2, each matching 5 bases. Germline V gene sequence: CDR1 SGHAT, CDR2 FQDESV (reference sequence). The CDR3 extends over 13 amino acids. Trimming stripped 4 bases from V and 13 bases from J, with 18 bases between. CDR3 region: CASSSLGATRKYF. CDR3 sequence (DNA): TGTGCCAGCAGCTCCCTCGGGGCTACCCGGAAGTATTTT. The full variable domain, in which reference TRBV11-1 and TRBJ2-3 provide the parts outside the CDR3, is EAEVAQSPRYKITEKSQAVAFWCDPISGHATLYWYRQILGQGPELLVQFQDESVVDDSQLPKDRFSAERLKGVDSTLKIQPAELGDSAMYLCASSSLGATRKYFGPGTRLTVL.

This clonotype was found a few times. The rearrangement joins TRBV6-5 to TRBJ2-2, with 9 positions matching TRBD1. Trimming removed 0 bases from V and 4 bases from J; junction bases left unmatched: 3. The CDR3 extends over 16 amino acids. The germline gives CDR1 MNHEY, CDR2 SVGAGI. The CDR3: CASSYSKTGGTGELFF. The CDR3 DNA sequence: TGTGCCAGCAGTTACTCTAAGACAGGGGGCACCGGGGAGCTGTTTTTT.

This clonotype has more than one count but fewer than ten. The chain carries TRBV12-3 or TRBV12-4 and TRBJ1-1; 12 bases align to TRBD1. The CDR3 is 15 residues long. Trimming took 4 bases from V and 5 from J; bases not matched to a gene: 5. CDR3 nucleotide sequence: TGTGCCAGCAGTTCCGGGACAGGGGGCGATACTGAAGCTTTCTTT. Protein sequence: CASSSGTGGDTEAFF.

This chain uses TRBV3-1 with TRBJ2-7; D may be TRBD1 (6 bases). The CDR3 length is 18 residues. V was pared by 4 bases and J by 3 bases, with 25 bases between. Germline loops: CDR1 LGHDT, CDR2 YNNKEL (reference sequence). In nucleotides, the CDR3 is TGTGCCAGCAGCCCCAAGGGAACAGGGTTCCCCTCCGACTACGAGCAGTACTTC. Its translation is CASSPKGTGFPSDYEQYF.

The sample holds a few counts of this clonotype. Here the CDR3 reads CATSREGGGYTEAFF. In nucleotides, the CDR3 is TGTGCCACCAGCAGAGAGGGGGGAGGTTACACTGAAGCTTTCTTT. V usage is TRBV15 and J usage is TRBJ1-1; TRBD1 might be the D (5 bases). CDR3 length: 15 residues. Per germline, CDR1 LNHNV and CDR2 YYDKDF (reference sequence). The V and J ends lost 0 bases and 3 bases respectively, with 11 bases between them.

As regards this clonotype: One end of the junction is discordant with germline, which a read error may explain. The gene calls are TRBV7-9 and TRBJ2-3; 8 bases line up with TRBD1. The CDR3 spans 15 residues. Germline V gives CDR1 SEHNR, CDR2 FQNEAQ (reference sequence). CDR3 nucleotides: TGTGCCAGCAGCTTCAGGGGGCGAAGCACAGATATGCAGTATTTT. Translated: CASSFRGRSTDMQYF.

This clonotype has more than one count but fewer than ten. V gene TRBV7-9 combines with J gene TRBJ2-2, with unresolved D. The CDR3 covers 14 residues. Trimming removed 10 bases from V and 1 base from J, with 13 bases in between. Germline V gives CDR1 SEHNR, CDR2 FQNEAQ (reference sequence). This chain's CDR3 is CATHRQVNTGELFF. Here the CDR3 DNA reads TGTGCCACCCACCGACAAGTGAACACCGGGGAGCTGTTTTTT. The full variable domain, completed using reference TRBV7-9 and TRBJ2-2, is DTGVSQNPRHKITKRGQNVTFRCDPISEHNRLYWYRQTLGQGPEFLTYFQNEAQLEKSRLLSDRFSAERPKGSFSTLEIQRTEQGDSAMYLCATHRQVNTGELFFGEGSRLTVL.

This clonotype has just a few counts. The rearrangement joins TRBV3-1 to TRBJ2-1, with 7 bases lining up with TRBD2. Trimming at V came to 3 bases and at J to 2 bases, leaving 4 bases not matched to a gene. The CDR3 length is 15 residues. Germline V CDR1 and CDR2: LGHDT, YNNKEL (reference sequence). CDR3 amino acids: CASSQGGTTYNEQFF. CDR3 in DNA: TGTGCCAGCAGCCAGGGGGGGACTACCTACAATGAGCAGTTCTTC.

V is TRBV24-1 and J is TRBJ2-5; a weak D match, TRBD2 (5 bases). The CDR3 runs to 16 residues. V shed 2 bases and J shed 5 bases, with 17 bases lying between them. Germline V gene data show CDR1 as KGHDR and CDR2 as SFDVKD. The DNA of the CDR3 is TGTGCCACCAGTGATTCCGGCGGGCGGGTGCCGGAGACCCAGTACTTC. Its protein product is CATSDSGGRVPETQYF.

In this sample, this clonotype turned up a few times. The V gene is TRBV10-3, the J gene TRBJ2-2; tentative D call: TRBD1 (7 bases). Germline CDR1 reads ENHRY; CDR2 reads SYGVKD. The CDR3 loop spans 13 amino acids. V was shortened by 11 bases and J by 4 bases, with 14 bases between the two germline ends. CDR3 bases: TGTGCCCACACCCAGGGGGGCACCGGGGAGCTGTTTTTT. Amino acids: CAHTQGGTGELFF.

The V gene is TRBV5-6, the J gene TRBJ2-3; 7 nucleotides agree with TRBD2. The CDR3 totals 15 residues. V trimming: 0 bases; J trimming: 10 bases; junction bases outside the gene matches: 11. Looked up from germline, CDR1 is SGHDT and CDR2 is YYEEEE. The CDR3 spells CASSLAGPRREPQYF. The CDR3 coding sequence is TGTGCCAGCAGCTTGGCGGGCCCTCGGCGGGAGCCGCAGTATTTT.

The chain links TRBV15 to TRBJ2-5; 12 positions agree with TRBD2. Germline CDR1 and CDR2: LNHNV and YYDKDF (reference sequence). The CDR3 length is 16 residues. V was clipped by 3 bases and J by 1 base; unmatched bases: 3. In DNA, the CDR3 is TGTGCCACCAGCAGCCGGACTAGCGGGGTCCAAGAGACCCAGTACTTC. It translates to CATSSRTSGVQETQYF.

The chain joins TRBV9 to TRBJ2-4, with TRBD1 matching over 7 bases. V was pared by 4 bases and J by 4 bases, with 8 bases of the junction left unmatched. CDR1 is SGDLS and CDR2 is YYNGEE in the germline V gene. The CDR3 runs 15 residues. CDR3 sequence: CASSSPTGQKNIQYF. In nucleotides, the CDR3 is TGTGCCAGCAGCAGCCCGACGGGACAGAAAAACATTCAGTACTTC.

The sample holds a few counts of this clonotype. The chain couples TRBV7-9 to TRBJ1-2, with D possibly TRBD1 on 6 matching bases. This CDR3 is 16 amino acids long. Trimming shortened V by 6 bases and J by 2 bases, and 19 bases separated the two germline ends. CDR1 and CDR2 (germline): SEHNR, FQNEAQ (reference sequence). The CDR3 DNA reads as TGTGCCAGCAGTTTCTCGGGGGCCGGGTCAAACTATGGCTACACCTTC. It specifies CASSFSGAGSNYGYTF.